A selection of T cell receptor beta chains follows, all from one sample in a study of CD8 T cells in ankylosing spondylitis. MiXCR, applied by TCRdb to the 5' RACE reads, yields one record per CDR3 protein. The sample lists around 150,000 distinct CDR3 sequences, under 45% seen once, with around 15% in the top ten. The sequenced sample consisted of synovial fluid, either unsorted or a sorted T cell fraction (not recorded which). The receptors come from a male donor with ankylosing spondylitis. The CDR3 runs from the conserved cysteine through the conserved F or W. The order of the fields is D gene, J gene, V gene, clone size, CDR3 DNA, CDR3 protein. A D gene is named only where the DNA matches it firmly. Clone size is stated in some rows and not others, as once, few, many or a class when expanded.

.,TRBJ2-3,TRBV7-3,.,TGTGCCAGCAGCTTATTAAGAGCGGATACGCAGTATTTT,CASSLLRADTQYF
.,TRBJ2-7,TRBV20-1,.,TGCAGTGCTCGGACTCGCTTCTACGAGCAGTACTTC,CSARTRFYEQYF
.,TRBJ1-1,TRBV5-1,.,TGCGCCAGCAGCTTGTGGCCAGCGAACACTGAAGCTTTCTTT,CASSLWPANTEAFF
.,TRBJ1-1,TRBV5-1,.,TGCGCCAGCAGCTCGGGCTGGTGGGGGCCCACTGAAGCTTTCTTT,CASSSGWWGPTEAFF
.,TRBJ2-3,TRBV30,.,TGTGCCTGGAGTCTAACAGGGCCAGATACGCAGTATTTT,CAWSLTGPDTQYF
.,TRBJ1-2,TRBV27,.,TGTGCCAGCAGTTCCCTGACAGCGTCCTATGGCTACACCTTC,CASSSLTASYGYTF
.,TRBJ1-4,TRBV18,many,TGTGCCAGCTCACCCCCCTGGGGCGTGAATGAAAAACTGTTTTTT,CASSPPWGVNEKLFF
.,TRBJ1-2,TRBV4-2,.,TGTGCCAGCAGCCCCCCAGGGAATAACTATGGCTACACCTTC,CASSPPGNNYGYTF
.,TRBJ2-7,TRBV5-1,.,TGCGCCAGCAGCTTGGTCGTGTCCAGTTGGGACGAGCAGTACTTC,CASSLVVSSWDEQYF
.,TRBJ2-3,TRBV5-1,.,TGCGCCAGCAGCTTGTGGATTCGGGGCGGGACAGATACGCAGTATTTT,CASSLWIRGGTDTQYF
.,TRBJ2-7,TRBV6-2/TRBV6-3,many,TGTGCCAGCAGTTACCGGTACGAGCAGTACTTC,CASSYRYEQYF
.,TRBJ2-1,TRBV4-1,.,TGCGCCAGCAGCCACCGAATGGGCGCTTACAATGAGCAGTTCTTC,CASSHRMGAYNEQFF
.,TRBJ2-7,TRBV6-2/TRBV6-3,.,TGTGCCAGCCTTGGAGTAGCTTTTTCCCGCTACGAGCAGTACTTC,CASLGVAFSRYEQYF
.,TRBJ2-7,TRBV28,.,TGTGCCAGCAGTCTGGACTACGTCTCCTACGAGCAGTACTTC,CASSLDYVSYEQYF
.,TRBJ2-1,TRBV6-2/TRBV6-3,few,TGTGCCAGCACCCCGAGCCCCTACAATGAGCAGTTCTTC,CASTPSPYNEQFF
TRBD2,TRBJ2-1,TRBV5-5,.,TGTGCCAGCAGCTACCAGCGGGAGGGTTTTAATGAGCAGTTCTTC,CASSYQREGFNEQFF
.,TRBJ1-5,TRBV4-1,.,TGCGCCAGCAGCCACGACTACATTCTCAATCAGCCCCAGCATTTT,CASSHDYILNQPQHF
.,TRBJ1-2,TRBV4-3,.,TGCGCCAGCAGCCAAGAGGGGTTCGCCTCTTATGGCTACACCTTC,CASSQEGFASYGYTF
.,TRBJ1-1,TRBV5-1,.,TGCGCCAGCAGCTTGAGGGGTAGGGTCCGGGCTGAAGCTTTCTTT,CASSLRGRVRAEAFF
.,TRBJ2-7,TRBV20-1,.,TGCAGTGCTATAAGGACAGAGACCTACGAGCAGTACTTC,CSAIRTETYEQYF
.,TRBJ2-7,TRBV3-1,.,TGTGCCAGCAGCCAAGTCGGTTATCCCTACGAGCAGTACTTC,CASSQVGYPYEQYF
.,TRBJ2-3,TRBV24-1,.,TGTGCCACCAGTGATTGGACTACAGAGTACACAGATACGCAGTATTTT,CATSDWTTEYTDTQYF
TRBD1,TRBJ1-1,TRBV11-1,few,TGTGCCAGCAGCTTAGATGAGGGGGGTTGGGACAGGGAGTTTGTTCGGGATGAAGCTTTCTTT,CASSLDEGGWDREFVRDEAFF
TRBD2,TRBJ2-7,TRBV20-1,.,TGCAGTGCTAGAGATCTAACGGGGGGGGATGTCGAGCAGTACTTC,CSARDLTGGDVEQYF
.,TRBJ1-5,TRBV20-1,.,TGCAGTGCCCTAGGAGGCAGGGATAATCAGCCCCAGCATTTT,CSALGGRDNQPQHF